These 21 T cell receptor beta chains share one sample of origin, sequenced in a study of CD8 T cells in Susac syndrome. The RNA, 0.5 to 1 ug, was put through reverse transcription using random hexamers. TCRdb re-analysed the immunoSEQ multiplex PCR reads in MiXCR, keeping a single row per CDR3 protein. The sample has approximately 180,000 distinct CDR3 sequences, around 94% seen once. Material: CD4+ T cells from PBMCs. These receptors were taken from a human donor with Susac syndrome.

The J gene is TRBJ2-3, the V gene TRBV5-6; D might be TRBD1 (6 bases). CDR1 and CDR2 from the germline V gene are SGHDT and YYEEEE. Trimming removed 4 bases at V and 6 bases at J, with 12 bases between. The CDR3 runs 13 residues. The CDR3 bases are TGTGCCAGCAGCCGCCTGGACAGCGATACGCAGTATTTT. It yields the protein CASSRLDSDTQYF.

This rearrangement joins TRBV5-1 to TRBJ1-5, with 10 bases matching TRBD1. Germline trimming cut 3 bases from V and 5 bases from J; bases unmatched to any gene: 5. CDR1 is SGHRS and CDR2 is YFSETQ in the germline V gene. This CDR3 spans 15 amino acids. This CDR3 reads CASSWTGTGDQPQHF. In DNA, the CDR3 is TGCGCCAGCAGCTGGACCGGGACAGGGGATCAGCCCCAGCATTTT.

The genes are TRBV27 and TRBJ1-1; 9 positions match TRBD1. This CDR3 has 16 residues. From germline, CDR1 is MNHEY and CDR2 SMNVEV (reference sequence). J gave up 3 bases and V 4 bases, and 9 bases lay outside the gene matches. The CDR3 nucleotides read TGTGCCAGCAGTTGGAACGGACAGGGGATGTACACTGAAGCTTTCTTT. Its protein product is CASSWNGQGMYTEAFF.

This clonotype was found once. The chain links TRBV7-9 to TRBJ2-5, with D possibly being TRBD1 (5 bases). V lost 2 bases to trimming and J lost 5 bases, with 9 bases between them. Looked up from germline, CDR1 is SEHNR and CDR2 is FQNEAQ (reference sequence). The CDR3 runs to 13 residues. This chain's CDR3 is CASSLSGSETQYF. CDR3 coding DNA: TGTGCCAGCAGCTTATCAGGGTCGGAGACCCAGTACTTC.

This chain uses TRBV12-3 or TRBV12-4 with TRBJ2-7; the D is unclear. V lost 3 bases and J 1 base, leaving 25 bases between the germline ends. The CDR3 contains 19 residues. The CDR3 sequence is CASSLSIGLQESNSYEQYF. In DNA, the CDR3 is TGTGCCAGCAGTTTGAGTATAGGGTTACAAGAGTCGAATTCCTACGAGCAGTACTTC.

The chain's CDR3 is CSAIQGARGYGYTF. CDR3 coding DNA: TGCAGTGCTATACAGGGGGCAAGGGGATATGGCTACACCTTC. The gene calls are TRBV20-1 and TRBJ1-2, with 9 nucleotides matching TRBD1. Germline V gives CDR1 DFQATT, CDR2 SNEGSKA (reference sequence). The CDR3 covers 14 residues. V dropped 4 bases and J dropped 5; count of bases not matched to a gene: 8.

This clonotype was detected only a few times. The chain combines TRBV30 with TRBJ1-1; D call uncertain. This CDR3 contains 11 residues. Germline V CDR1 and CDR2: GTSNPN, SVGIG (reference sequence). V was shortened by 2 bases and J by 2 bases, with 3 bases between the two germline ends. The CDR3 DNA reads TGTGCCTGGAGTTTCAACACTGAAGCTTTCTTT. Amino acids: CAWSFNTEAFF.

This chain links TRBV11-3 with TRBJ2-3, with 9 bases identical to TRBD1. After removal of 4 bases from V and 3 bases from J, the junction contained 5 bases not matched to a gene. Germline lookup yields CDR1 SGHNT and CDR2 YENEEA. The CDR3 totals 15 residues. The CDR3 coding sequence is TGTGCCAGCAGCTCTGGACAGGGGTTTACAGATACGCAGTATTTT. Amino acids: CASSSGQGFTDTQYF.

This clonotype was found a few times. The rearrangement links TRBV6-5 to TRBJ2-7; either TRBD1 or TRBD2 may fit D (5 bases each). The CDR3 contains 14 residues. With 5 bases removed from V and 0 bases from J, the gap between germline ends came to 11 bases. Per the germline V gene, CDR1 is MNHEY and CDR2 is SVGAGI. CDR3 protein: CASSIPGRSYEQYF. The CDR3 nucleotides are TGTGCCAGCAGTATTCCGGGACGCTCCTACGAGCAGTACTTC.

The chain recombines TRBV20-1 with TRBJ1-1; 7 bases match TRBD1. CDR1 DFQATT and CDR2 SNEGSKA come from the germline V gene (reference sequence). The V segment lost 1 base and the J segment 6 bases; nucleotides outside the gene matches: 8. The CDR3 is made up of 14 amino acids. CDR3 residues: CSARAGGGSSEAFF. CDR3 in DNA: TGCAGTGCTAGAGCTGGAGGGGGCTCTTCTGAAGCTTTCTTT.

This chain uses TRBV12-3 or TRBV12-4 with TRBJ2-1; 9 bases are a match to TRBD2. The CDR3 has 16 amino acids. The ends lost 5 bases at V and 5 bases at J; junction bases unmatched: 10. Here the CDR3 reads CASSPSGGGRDNEQFF. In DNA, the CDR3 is TGTGCCAGCAGTCCGTCCGGGGGCGGGAGGGACAATGAGCAGTTCTTC.

The CDR3 protein is CASSGTDSSYEQYF. The CDR3 nucleotides read TGTGCCAGCAGCGGGACAGATAGCTCCTACGAGCAGTACTTC. The chain carries TRBV3-1 and TRBJ2-7; 7 bases line up with TRBD1. V lost 5 bases to trimming and J lost 0 bases; unmatched junction nucleotides: 4. Germline values: CDR1 LGHDT, CDR2 YNNKEL (reference sequence). CDR3 length equals 14 residues.

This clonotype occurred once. CDR3 nucleotides: TGCAGTGCTAGCATTGGAATCTACGAGCAGTACTTC. Its translation: CSASIGIYEQYF. The gene calls are TRBV20-1 and TRBJ2-7, with D hard to call. The CDR3 has 12 amino acids. CDR1 and CDR2 from the germline V gene are DFQATT and SNEGSKA (reference sequence). The V end lost 3 bases, the J end lost 3 bases, and 9 bases lay between the germline ends.

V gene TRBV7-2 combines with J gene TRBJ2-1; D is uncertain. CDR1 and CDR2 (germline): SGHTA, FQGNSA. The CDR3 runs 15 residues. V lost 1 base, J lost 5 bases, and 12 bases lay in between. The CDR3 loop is CASSLDGGFHNEQFF. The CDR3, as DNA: TGTGCCAGCAGCTTAGACGGTGGGTTTCACAATGAGCAGTTCTTC.

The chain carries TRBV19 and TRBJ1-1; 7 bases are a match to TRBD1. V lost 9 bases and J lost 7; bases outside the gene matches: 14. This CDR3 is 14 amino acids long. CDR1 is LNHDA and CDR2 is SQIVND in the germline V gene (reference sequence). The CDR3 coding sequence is TGTGCCAGCAAAGCTAGGGACAGCCTTGTTGAAGCTTTCTTT. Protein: CASKARDSLVEAFF. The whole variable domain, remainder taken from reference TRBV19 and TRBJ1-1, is DGGITQSPKYLFRKEGQNVTLSCEQNLNHDAMYWYRQDPGQGLRLIYYSQIVNDFQKGDIAEGYSVSREKKESFPLTVTSAQKNPTAFYLCASKARDSLVEAFFGQGTRLTVV.

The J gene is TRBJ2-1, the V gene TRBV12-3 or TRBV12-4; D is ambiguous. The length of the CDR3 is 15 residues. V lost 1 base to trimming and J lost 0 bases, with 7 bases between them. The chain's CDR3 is CASSLGQSSYNEQFF. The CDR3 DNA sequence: TGTGCCAGCAGTTTAGGGCAGAGCTCCTACAATGAGCAGTTCTTC.

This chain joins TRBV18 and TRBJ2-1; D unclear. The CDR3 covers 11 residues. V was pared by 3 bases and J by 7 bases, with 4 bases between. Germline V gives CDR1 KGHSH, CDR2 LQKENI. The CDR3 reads CASSPRNEQFF. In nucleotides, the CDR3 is TGTGCCAGCTCACCTCGAAATGAGCAGTTCTTC.

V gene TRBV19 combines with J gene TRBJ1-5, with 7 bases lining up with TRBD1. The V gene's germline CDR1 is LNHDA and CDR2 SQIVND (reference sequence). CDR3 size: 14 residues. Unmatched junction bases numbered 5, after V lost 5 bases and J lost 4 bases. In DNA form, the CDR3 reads TGTGCCAGTAGTTCGGGACAGTTAAATCAGCCCCAGCATTTT. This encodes CASSSGQLNQPQHF.

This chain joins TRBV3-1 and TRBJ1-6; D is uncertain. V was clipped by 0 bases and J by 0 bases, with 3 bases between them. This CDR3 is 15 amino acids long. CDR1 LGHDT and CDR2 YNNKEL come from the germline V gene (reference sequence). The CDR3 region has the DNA TGTGCCAGCAGCCAAGACCGCTCCTATAATTCACCCCTCCACTTT. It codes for CASSQDRSYNSPLHF.

CDR3 in amino acids: CASSFRGLSTDTQYF. In DNA, the CDR3 is TGTGCCAGCAGCTTCCGGGGCCTTTCCACAGATACGCAGTATTTT. The chain is built from TRBV7-2 and TRBJ2-3, with D possibly called TRBD1 or TRBD2 (5 bases each). The CDR3 totals 15 residues. Germline V CDR1 and CDR2: SGHTA, FQGNSA. The V end was cut by 3 bases, the J end by 2 bases, with 12 bases between.

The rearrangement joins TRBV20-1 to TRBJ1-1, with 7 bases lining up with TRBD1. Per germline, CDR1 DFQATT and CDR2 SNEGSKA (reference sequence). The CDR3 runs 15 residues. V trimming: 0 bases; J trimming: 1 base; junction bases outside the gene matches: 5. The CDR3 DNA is TGCAGTGCTAGAGATGGGGACAGACCGAACACTGAAGCTTTCTTT. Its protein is CSARDGDRPNTEAFF.